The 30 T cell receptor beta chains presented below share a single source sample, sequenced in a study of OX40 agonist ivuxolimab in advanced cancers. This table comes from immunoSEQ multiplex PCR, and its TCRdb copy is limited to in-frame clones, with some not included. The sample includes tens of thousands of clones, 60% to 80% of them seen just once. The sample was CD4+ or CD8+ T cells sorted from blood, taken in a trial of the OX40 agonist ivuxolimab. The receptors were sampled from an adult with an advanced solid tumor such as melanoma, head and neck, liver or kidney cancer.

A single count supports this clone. The CDR3 here is CASSSPGGGAKNIQYF. DNA for the CDR3: TGTGCCAGCAGTTCCCCGGGGGGGGGCGCCAAAAACATTCAGTACTTC. The rearrangement joins TRBV27 to TRBJ2-4; 8 positions match TRBD2. This CDR3 comprises 16 residues. Germline lookup yields CDR1 MNHEY and CDR2 SMNVEV (reference sequence). J gave up 1 base and V 4 bases, and 6 bases lay outside the gene matches.

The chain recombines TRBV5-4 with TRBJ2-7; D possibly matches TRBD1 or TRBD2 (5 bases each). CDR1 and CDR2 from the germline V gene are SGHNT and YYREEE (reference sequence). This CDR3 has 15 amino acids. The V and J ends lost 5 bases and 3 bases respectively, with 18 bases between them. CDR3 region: CASSGDVPSDYEQYF. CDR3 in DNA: TGTGCCAGCAGTGGGGACGTTCCCTCCGACTACGAGCAGTACTTC.

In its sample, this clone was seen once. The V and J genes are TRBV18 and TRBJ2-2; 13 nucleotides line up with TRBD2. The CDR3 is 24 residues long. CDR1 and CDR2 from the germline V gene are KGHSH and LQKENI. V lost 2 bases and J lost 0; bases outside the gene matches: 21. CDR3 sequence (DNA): TGTGCCAGCTCACCAACCGGGACAGGGGGGACTAGCGGGAAAAGAACGCCGAACACCGGGGAGCTGTTTTTT. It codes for CASSPTGTGGTSGKRTPNTGELFF.

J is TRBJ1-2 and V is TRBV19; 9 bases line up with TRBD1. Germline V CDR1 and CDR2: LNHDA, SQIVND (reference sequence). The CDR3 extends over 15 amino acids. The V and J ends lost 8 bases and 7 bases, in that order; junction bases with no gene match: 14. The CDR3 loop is CASATQVTGGFGYTF. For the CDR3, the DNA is TGTGCCAGTGCAACGCAGGTCACAGGGGGCTTTGGCTACACCTTC.

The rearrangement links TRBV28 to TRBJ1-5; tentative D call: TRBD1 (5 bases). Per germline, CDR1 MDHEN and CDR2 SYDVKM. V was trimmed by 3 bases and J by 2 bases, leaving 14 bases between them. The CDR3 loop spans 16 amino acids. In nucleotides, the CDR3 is TGTGCCAGCAGTTTCCCGGGGGATGTAGGCAATCAGCCCCAGCATTTT. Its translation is CASSFPGDVGNQPQHF.

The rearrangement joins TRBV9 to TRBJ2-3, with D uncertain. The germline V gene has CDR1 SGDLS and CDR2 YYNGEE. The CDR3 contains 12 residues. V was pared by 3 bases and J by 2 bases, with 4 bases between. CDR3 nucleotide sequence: TGTGCCAGCAGCGGGTACACAGATACGCAGTATTTT. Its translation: CASSGYTDTQYF.

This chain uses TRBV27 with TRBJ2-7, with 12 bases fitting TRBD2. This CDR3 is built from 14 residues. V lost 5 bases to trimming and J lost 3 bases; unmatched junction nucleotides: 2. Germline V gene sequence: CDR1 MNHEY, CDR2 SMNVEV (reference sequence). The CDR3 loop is CASSLAGGYYEQYF. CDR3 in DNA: TGTGCCAGCAGTCTAGCGGGAGGGTACTACGAGCAGTACTTC.

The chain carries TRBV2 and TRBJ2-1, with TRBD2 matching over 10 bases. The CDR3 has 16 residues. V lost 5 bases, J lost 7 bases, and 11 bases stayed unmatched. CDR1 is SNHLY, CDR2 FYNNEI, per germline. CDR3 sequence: CASSYASSGGLNEQFF. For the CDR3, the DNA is TGTGCCAGCAGTTATGCCTCTAGCGGGGGATTGAATGAGCAGTTCTTC.

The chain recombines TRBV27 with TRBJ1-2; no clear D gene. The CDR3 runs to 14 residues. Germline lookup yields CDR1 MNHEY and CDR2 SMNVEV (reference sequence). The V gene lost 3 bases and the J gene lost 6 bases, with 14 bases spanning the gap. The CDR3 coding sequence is TGTGCCAGCAGTTTGTTGGGAGATGGGCATGGCTACACCTTC. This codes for CASSLLGDGHGYTF.

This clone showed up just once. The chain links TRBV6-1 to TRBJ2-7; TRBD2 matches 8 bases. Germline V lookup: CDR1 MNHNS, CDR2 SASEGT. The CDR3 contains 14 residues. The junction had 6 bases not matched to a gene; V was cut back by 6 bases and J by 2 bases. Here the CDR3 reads CASSGSGSPYEQYF. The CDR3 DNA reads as TGTGCCAGCAGCGGAAGCGGGAGCCCCTACGAGCAGTACTTC.

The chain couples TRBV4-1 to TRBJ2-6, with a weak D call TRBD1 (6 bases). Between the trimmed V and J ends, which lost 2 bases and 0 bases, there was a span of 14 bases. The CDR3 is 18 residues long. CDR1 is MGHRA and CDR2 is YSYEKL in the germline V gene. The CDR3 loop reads CASSQFTGPTSGANVLTF. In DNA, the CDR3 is TGCGCCAGCAGCCAATTTACAGGGCCGACCTCTGGGGCCAACGTCCTGACTTTC.

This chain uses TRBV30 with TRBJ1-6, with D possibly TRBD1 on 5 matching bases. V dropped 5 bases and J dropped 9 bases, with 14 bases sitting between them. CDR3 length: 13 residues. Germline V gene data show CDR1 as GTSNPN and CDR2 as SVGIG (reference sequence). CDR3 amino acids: CAWGEGWASPLHF. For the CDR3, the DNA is TGTGCCTGGGGCGAGGGGTGGGCTTCACCCCTCCACTTT.

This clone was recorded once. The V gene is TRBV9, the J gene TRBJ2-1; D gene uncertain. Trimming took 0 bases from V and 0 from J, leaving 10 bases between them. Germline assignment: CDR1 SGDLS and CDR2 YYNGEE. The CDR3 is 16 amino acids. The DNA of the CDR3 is TGTGCCAGCAGCGTAGGGGCCTATAGCTCCTACAATGAGCAGTTCTTC. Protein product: CASSVGAYSSYNEQFF.

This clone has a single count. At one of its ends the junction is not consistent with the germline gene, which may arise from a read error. The CDR3 DNA reads TGTGCCAGCAACTTGGGGCAGTTGGGCGGCTACACCTTC. It yields the protein CASNLGQLGGYTF. The chain recombines TRBV5-6 with TRBJ1-2, with D perhaps matching TRBD1 (5 bases). CDR3 length: 13 residues. Germline V gives CDR1 SGHDT, CDR2 YYEEEE.

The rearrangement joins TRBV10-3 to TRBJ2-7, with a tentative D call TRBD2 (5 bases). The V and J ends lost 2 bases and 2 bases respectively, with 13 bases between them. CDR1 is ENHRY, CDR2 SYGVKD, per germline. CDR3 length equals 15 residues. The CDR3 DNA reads TGTGCCATCAGTGAGAATGACGGAGGCGCCTACGAGCAGTACTTC. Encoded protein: CAISENDGGAYEQYF.

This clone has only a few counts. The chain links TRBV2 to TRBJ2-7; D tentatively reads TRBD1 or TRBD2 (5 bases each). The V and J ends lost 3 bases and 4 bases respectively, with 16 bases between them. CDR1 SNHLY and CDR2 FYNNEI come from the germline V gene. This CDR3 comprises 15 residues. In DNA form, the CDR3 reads TGTGCCAGCAGTGATGGGGCGGCTTGGAGGTACGAGCAGTACTTC. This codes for CASSDGAAWRYEQYF.

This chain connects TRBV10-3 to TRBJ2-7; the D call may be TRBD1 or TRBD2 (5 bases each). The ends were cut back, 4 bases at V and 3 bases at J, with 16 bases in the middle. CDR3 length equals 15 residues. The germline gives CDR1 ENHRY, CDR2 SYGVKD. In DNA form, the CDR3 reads TGTGCCATCAGTGTCTCAAGGGACCCATACTACGAGCAGTACTTC. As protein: CAISVSRDPYYEQYF.

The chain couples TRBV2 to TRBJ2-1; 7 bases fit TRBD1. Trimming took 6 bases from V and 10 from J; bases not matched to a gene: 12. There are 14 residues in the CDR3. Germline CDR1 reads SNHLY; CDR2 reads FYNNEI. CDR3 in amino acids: CASRATGRAIEQFF. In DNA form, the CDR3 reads TGTGCCAGCAGAGCGACAGGGCGGGCAATCGAGCAGTTCTTC.

CDR3 sequence reads: CATSRDRDRTGELFF. The CDR3 DNA reads as TGTGCCACCAGCAGAGACAGGGATCGCACCGGGGAGCTGTTTTTT. The genes are TRBV15 and TRBJ2-2; a possible D gene is TRBD1 (5 bases). There are 15 residues in the CDR3. The germline CDR1 and CDR2 sequences are LNHNV and YYDKDF (reference sequence). Between the trimmed V and J ends, which lost 0 bases and 4 bases, there was a span of 9 bases.

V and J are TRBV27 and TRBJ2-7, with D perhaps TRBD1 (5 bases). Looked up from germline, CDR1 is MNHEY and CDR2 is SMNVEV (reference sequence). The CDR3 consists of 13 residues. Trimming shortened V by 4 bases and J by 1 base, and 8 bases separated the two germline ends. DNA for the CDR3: TGTGCCAGCAGTTGGGGCGGATCCTACGAGCAGTACTTC. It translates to CASSWGGSYEQYF.

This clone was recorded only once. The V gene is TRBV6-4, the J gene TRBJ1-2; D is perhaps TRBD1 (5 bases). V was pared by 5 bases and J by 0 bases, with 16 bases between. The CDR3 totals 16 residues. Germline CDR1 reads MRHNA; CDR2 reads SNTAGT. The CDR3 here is CASSLSPSTANYGYTF. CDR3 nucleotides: TGTGCCAGCAGTTTATCCCCATCGACAGCTAACTATGGCTACACCTTC.

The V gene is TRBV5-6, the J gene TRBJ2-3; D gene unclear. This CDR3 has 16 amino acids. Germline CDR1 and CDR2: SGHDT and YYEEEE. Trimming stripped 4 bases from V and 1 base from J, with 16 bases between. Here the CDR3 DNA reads TGTGCCAGCAGCCTCGACCTTGGGCCGGGCACAGATACGCAGTATTTT. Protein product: CASSLDLGPGTDTQYF.

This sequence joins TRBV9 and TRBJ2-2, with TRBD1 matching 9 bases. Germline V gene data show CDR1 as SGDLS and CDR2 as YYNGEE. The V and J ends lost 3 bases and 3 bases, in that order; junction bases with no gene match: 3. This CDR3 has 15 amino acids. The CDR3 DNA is TGTGCCAGCAGCGACCGGACAGGGGACACCGGGGAGCTGTTTTTT. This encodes CASSDRTGDTGELFF.

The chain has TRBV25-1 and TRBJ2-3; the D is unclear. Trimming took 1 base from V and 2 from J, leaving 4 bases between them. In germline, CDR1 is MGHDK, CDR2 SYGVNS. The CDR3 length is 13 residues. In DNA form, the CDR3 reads TGTGCCAGCAGTGAATCCATCACAGATACGCAGTATTTT. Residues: CASSESITDTQYF.

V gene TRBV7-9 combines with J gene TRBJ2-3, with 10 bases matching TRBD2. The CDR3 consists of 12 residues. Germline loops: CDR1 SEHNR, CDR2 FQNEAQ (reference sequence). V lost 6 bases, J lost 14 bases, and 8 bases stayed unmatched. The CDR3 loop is CASSRPGLAPYF. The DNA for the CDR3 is TGTGCCAGCAGTCGACCGGGACTAGCGCCGTATTTT.

CDR3 DNA sequence: TGTGCCAGCAGATTGGGACTAAATGAAAACTACGAGCAGTACTTC. This translates into CASRLGLNENYEQYF. This chain connects TRBV10-3 to TRBJ2-7; 7 nucleotides line up with TRBD2. Germline-derived CDR1 and CDR2 are ENHRY and SYGVKD. The CDR3 is made up of 15 amino acids. V gave up 10 bases and J gave up 3 bases; unmatched junction bases: 15.

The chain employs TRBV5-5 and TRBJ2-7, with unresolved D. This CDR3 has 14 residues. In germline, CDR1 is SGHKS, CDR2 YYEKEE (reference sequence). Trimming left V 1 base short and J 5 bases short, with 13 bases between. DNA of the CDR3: TGTGCCAGCAGCTTGCTCCGGGCGACGGACGAGCAGTACTTC. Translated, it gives CASSLLRATDEQYF.

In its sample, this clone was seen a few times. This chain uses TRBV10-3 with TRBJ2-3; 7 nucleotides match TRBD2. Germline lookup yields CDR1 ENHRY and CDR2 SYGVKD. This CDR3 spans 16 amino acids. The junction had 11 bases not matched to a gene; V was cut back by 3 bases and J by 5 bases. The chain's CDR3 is CAISERNYRGEDTQYF. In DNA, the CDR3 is TGTGCCATCAGTGAAAGGAATTATCGGGGGGAAGATACGCAGTATTTT.

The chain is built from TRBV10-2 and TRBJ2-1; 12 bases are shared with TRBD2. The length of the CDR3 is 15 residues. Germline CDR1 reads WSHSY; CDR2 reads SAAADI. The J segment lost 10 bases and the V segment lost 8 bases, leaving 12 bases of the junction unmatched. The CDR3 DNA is TGCGCCAGCGGGGGGAGACTAGCGGGGGAAGGCGAGCAGTTCTTC. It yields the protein CASGGRLAGEGEQFF.

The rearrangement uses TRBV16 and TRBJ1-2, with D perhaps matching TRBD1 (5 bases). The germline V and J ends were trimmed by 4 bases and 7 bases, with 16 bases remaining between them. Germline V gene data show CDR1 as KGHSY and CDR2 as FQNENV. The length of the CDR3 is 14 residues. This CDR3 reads CASSPSGQGFGYTF. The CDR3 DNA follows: TGTGCCAGCAGCCCCTCTGGGCAGGGATTTGGCTACACCTTC.